These T cell receptor beta chains were read from a single sample in a study of blood T cell repertoires in COVID-19. The method was immunoSEQ multiplex PCR; TCRdb's version includes in-frame clones alone and lacks a portion of them. The sample consists of 150,000 or so clones, approximately 88% of them appearing once. The source material was peripheral blood. These receptors were taken from a man aged 50 or older with acute or convalescent COVID-19. CDR3s include the opening cysteine and the closing phenylalanine or tryptophan. The D gene is left open where the match is weak. Where a row states a size, it is once, few, many or the class of an expanded clone; other rows omit it.

D	size	J	V	DNA	CDR3
TRBD2	-	TRBJ2-1	TRBV5-1	TGCGCCAGCAGCGTCGGGGCGGGGGAACACAATGAGCAGTTCTTC	CASSVGAGEHNEQFF
-	-	TRBJ1-2	TRBV29-1	TGCAGCGTTTTTGGTGGGGGCGGATCGTACGACTATGGCTACACCTTC	CSVFGGGGSYDYGYTF
-	-	TRBJ1-5	TRBV3-1/TRBV3-2	TGTGCCAGCAGCCAAGACAGAAATCAGCCCCAGCATTTT	CASSQDRNQPQHF
-	-	TRBJ1-2	TRBV28	TGTGCCAGCACTTTGGGAGGGGCTAGTGGCTACACCTTC	CASTLGGASGYTF
-	-	TRBJ1-5	TRBV7-9	TGTGCCAGCAGCTTAGGAACCGGAGGCAATCAGCCCCAGCATTTT	CASSLGTGGNQPQHF
-	-	TRBJ1-1	TRBV4-1	TGCGCCAGCAGCCAAAGGGAGGGGGACACTGAAGCTTTCTTT	CASSQREGDTEAFF
TRBD1	-	TRBJ1-1	TRBV29-1	TGCAGCGTTACCTTAAGGACAGGGAGAACTGAAGCTTTCTTT	CSVTLRTGRTEAFF
-	-	TRBJ2-2	TRBV27	TGTGCCAGCAGTTTCTCCGGGTCATACACCGGGGAGCTGTTTTTT	CASSFSGSYTGELFF
-	-	TRBJ1-5	TRBV4-1	TGCGCCAGCAGCCAAGCGGGGTTCGGTCAGCCCCAGCATTTT	CASSQAGFGQPQHF
-	-	TRBJ1-2	TRBV20-1	TGCAGTGCTCCGGGTATTTATGGCTACACCTTC	CSAPGIYGYTF
TRBD2	-	TRBJ2-7	TRBV28	TGTGCCAGCAGTTTCGGGGCGGGAGGTAACGAGCAGTACTTC	CASSFGAGGNEQYF
-	-	TRBJ1-5	TRBV3-1/TRBV3-2	TGTGCCAGCAGCGACAGTTTGAATCAGCCCCAGCATTTT	CASSDSLNQPQHF
-	-	TRBJ2-1	TRBV2	TGTGCCAGCAAAACAGAAACAGGGAGTGAGCAGTTCTTC	CASKTETGSEQFF
-	-	TRBJ2-1	TRBV6-4	TGTGCCAGCAGCCTCCAAGGGAGCATGTATAGTGATGAGCAGTTCTTC	CASSLQGSMYSDEQFF
-	-	TRBJ2-1	TRBV5-5	TGTGCCAGCAGCTTGCGCGCCTCTCCCTACAATGAGCAGTTCTTC	CASSLRASPYNEQFF
-	-	TRBJ2-7	TRBV7-2	TGTGCCAGCAGCTTAGGAGCGGCTCCTACCTACGAGCAGTACTTC	CASSLGAAPTYEQYF
TRBD1	-	TRBJ1-2	TRBV18	TGTGCCAGCTCACCACGAGGACAGGGAGACGGCTACACCTTC	CASSPRGQGDGYTF
-	-	TRBJ1-1	TRBV7-9	TGTGCCAGCAGCTCGGGGAGCACTGAAGCTTTCTTT	CASSSGSTEAFF
-	-	TRBJ2-7	TRBV10-3	TGTGCCATCAGTGACTACCTTAGTGGCGAGCAGTACTTC	CAISDYLSGEQYF
-	-	TRBJ2-7	TRBV6-5	TGTGCCAGCAGCAGGACCTACGAGCAGTACTTC	CASSRTYEQYF
TRBD2	-	TRBJ2-5	TRBV29-1	TGCAGCCCACGGACTAGCGGGAGGGCAGGAGAGACCCAGTACTTC	CSPRTSGRAGETQYF
TRBD1	few	TRBJ1-2	TRBV11-2	TGTGCCAGCAGCTTGACAGGGGTGGCCTATGGCTACACCTTC	CASSLTGVAYGYTF
-	-	TRBJ2-1	TRBV3-1/TRBV3-2	TGTGCCAGCAGCCATCGGGGGTCCCCTCTCAATGAGCAGTTCTTC	CASSHRGSPLNEQFF
-	-	TRBJ2-1	TRBV7-9	TGTGCCAGCAACACCATTGGGCAACTCTCCTACAATGAGCAGTTCTTC	CASNTIGQLSYNEQFF
-	-	TRBJ1-2	TRBV28	TGTGCCAGCAGTCAGAACTATGGCTACACCTTC	CASSQNYGYTF
-	-	TRBJ1-5	TRBV7-2	TGTGCCAGCAGCTTTCCGGGTCAGCCCCAGCATTTT	CASSFPGQPQHF
-	-	TRBJ1-5	TRBV7-2	TGTGCCAGCACCCATCCAAGGGGCGCGGGGAATAGCAATCAGCCCCAGCATTTT	CASTHPRGAGNSNQPQHF
-	-	TRBJ2-1	TRBV13	TGTGCCAGCAGCTTAGGCCTCCCCGATGAGCAGTTCTTC	CASSLGLPDEQFF
TRBD1	-	TRBJ1-1	TRBV7-6	TGTGCCAGCAGCCCCGGGAGCTTACAGGGGGCCGTGAACACTGAAGCTTTCTTT	CASSPGSLQGAVNTEAFF
-	-	TRBJ1-1	TRBV2	TGTGCCAGCAGTGAAGACACCCAGAACACTGAAGCTTTCTTT	CASSEDTQNTEAFF
-	-	TRBJ1-1	TRBV6-5	TGTGCCAGCAGTTCCTACAGAGAAGCTTTCTTT	CASSSYREAFF
-	once	TRBJ1-1	TRBV5-8	TGTGCCAGCAGCTTGGGGGGCCCCAGGGTAACGTCTGAAGCTTTCTTT	CASSLGGPRVTSEAFF
-	-	TRBJ1-2	TRBV28	TGTGCCAGCAGTTTGGGTTCGGGTAGCTATGGCTACACCTTC	CASSLGSGSYGYTF
TRBD1	-	TRBJ1-5	TRBV24-1	TGTGCCACCAGTGACTCCGGGACAGGGGGTGAAAATAGCAATCAGCCCCAGCATTTT	CATSDSGTGGENSNQPQHF
-	-	TRBJ1-2	TRBV5-6	TGTGCCAGCAGCGAACAGGGCGACTATGGCTACACCTTC	CASSEQGDYGYTF
-	-	TRBJ1-3	TRBV19	TGTGCCAGTCACCAGGGCAACAGGGTTGGAAACACCATATATTTT	CASHQGNRVGNTIYF
-	once	TRBJ2-3	TRBV6-4	TGTGCCAGCAGTGAAGATAGCGCAGATACGCAGTATTTT	CASSEDSADTQYF
-	-	TRBJ1-2	TRBV19	TGTGCCAGCGAAACCCTGGGGGGTGGTGGCTATGGCTACACCTTC	CASETLGGGGYGYTF
-	-	TRBJ1-1	TRBV10-3	TGTGCCATCAGAGACCTCAGGGGAGGGCGTTCTGAAGCTTTCTTT	CAIRDLRGGRSEAFF
-	-	TRBJ1-2	TRBV19	TGTGCCAGTAGTATCGGGGTTAGTACCGATGGCTACACCTTC	CASSIGVSTDGYTF
-	-	TRBJ1-4	TRBV6-1	TGTGCCAGCAGTGAACGGGGGGATGAAAAACTGTTTTTT	CASSERGDEKLFF
-	-	TRBJ1-1	TRBV5-1	TGCGCCAGCAGCTTGACGCGCCCGGACACTGAAGCTTTCTTT	CASSLTRPDTEAFF
TRBD2	-	TRBJ2-7	TRBV28	TGTGCCAGCAGTTCTAGCGGGAGGGCGGGAGAGCAGTACTTC	CASSSSGRAGEQYF
-	-	TRBJ1-1	TRBV7-3	TGTGCCAGCAGCTTAGAACATATGAACACTGAAGCTTTCTTT	CASSLEHMNTEAFF
-	once	TRBJ1-6	TRBV6-2/TRBV6-3	TGTGCCAGCAGCCTCCGGGAGCTACCCCTCCACTTT	CASSLRELPLHF
TRBD2	once	TRBJ2-3	TRBV5-1	TGCGCCAGCAGCAAGGGACTAGCGACAGATACGCAGTATTTT	CASSKGLATDTQYF
-	-	TRBJ1-2	TRBV7-9	TGTGCCAGCAGCTTAGATGGGGACTTAGGGCCGTTGTATGGCTACACCTTC	CASSLDGDLGPLYGYTF
TRBD1	-	TRBJ1-2	TRBV5-4	TGTGCCAGCAGATGGGGACAGGGGGCCCATGGCTACACCTTC	CASRWGQGAHGYTF